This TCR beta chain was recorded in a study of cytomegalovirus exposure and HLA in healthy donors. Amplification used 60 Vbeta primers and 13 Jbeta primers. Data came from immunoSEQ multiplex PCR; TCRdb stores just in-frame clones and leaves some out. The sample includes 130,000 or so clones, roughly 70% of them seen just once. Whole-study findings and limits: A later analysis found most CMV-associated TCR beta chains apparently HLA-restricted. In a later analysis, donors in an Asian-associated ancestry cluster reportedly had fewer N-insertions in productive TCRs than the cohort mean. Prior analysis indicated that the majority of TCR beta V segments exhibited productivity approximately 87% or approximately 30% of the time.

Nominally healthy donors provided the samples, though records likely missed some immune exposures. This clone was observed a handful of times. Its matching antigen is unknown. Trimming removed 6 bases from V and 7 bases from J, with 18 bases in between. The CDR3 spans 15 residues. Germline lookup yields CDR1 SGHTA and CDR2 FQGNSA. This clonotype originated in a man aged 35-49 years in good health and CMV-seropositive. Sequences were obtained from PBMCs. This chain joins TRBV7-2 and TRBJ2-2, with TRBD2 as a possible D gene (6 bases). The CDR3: CASSRRGTFDGELFF. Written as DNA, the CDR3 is TGTGCCAGCAGTCGACGCGGGACCTTTGACGGGGAGCTGTTTTTT.